The 19 T cell receptor beta chains below come from one sample, sequenced in a study of control samples from healthy donors and cancer patients. Using immunoSEQ multiplex PCR, the repertoire was profiled, and TCRdb retains in-frame clones only, with some absent. This sample has 35,000 to 45,000 clones, with around 78% found just once. The specimen sequenced was blood. Source of these receptors: a man in his 60s in good health.

This clone has just one count. The chain links TRBV6-6 to TRBJ1-1; D remains unclear. Germline V gene data show CDR1 as MNHNY and CDR2 as SVGAGI (reference sequence). V was clipped by 10 bases and J by 2 bases, with 14 bases between them. This CDR3 is built from 13 residues. The CDR3, as DNA: TGTGCCACTACTAAAACGGGTAACACTGAAGCTTTCTTT. It yields the protein CATTKTGNTEAFF.

J is TRBJ2-1 and V is TRBV7-9, with 8 positions matching TRBD2. V dropped 7 bases and J dropped 1; count of bases not matched to a gene: 6. The CDR3 extends over 15 amino acids. In germline, CDR1 is SEHNR, CDR2 FQNEAQ (reference sequence). CDR3 residues: CASTRAGASYNEQFF. CDR3 coding DNA: TGTGCCAGCACCCGAGCGGGAGCATCCTACAATGAGCAGTTCTTC.

The gene calls are TRBV27 and TRBJ1-1, with D perhaps matching TRBD1 (6 bases). Per germline, CDR1 MNHEY and CDR2 SMNVEV (reference sequence). V was shortened by 3 bases and J by 4 bases, with 15 bases between the two germline ends. The CDR3 runs to 15 residues. DNA of the CDR3: TGTGCCAGCAGTTTCGGCCGGCAAGGGGGCACTGAAGCTTTCTTT. Protein product: CASSFGRQGGTEAFF.

The chain joins TRBV6-6 to TRBJ1-1; no clear D gene. In germline, CDR1 is MNHNY, CDR2 SVGAGI (reference sequence). The CDR3 runs 15 residues. V was cut by 7 bases and J by 1 base, with 16 bases left in between. In DNA form, the CDR3 reads TGTGCCAGCACCTACGGGCGGTCGGGGAACACTGAAGCTTTCTTT. Translation: CASTYGRSGNTEAFF.

The V call is TRBV9, the J call TRBJ1-3; D is ambiguous. The CDR3 has 15 residues. CDR1 and CDR2 (germline): SGDLS, YYNGEE. V was pared by 0 bases and J by 1 base, with 8 bases between. The CDR3 region is CASSVGRRSGNTIYF. The CDR3 DNA sequence: TGTGCCAGCAGCGTAGGACGCAGGTCTGGAAACACCATATATTTT. Full variable domain (missing parts from reference TRBV9 and TRBJ1-3): DSGVTQTPKHLITATGQRVTLRCSPRSGDLSVYWYQQSLDQGLQFLIQYYNGEERAKGNILERFSAQQFPDLHSELNLSSLELGDSALYFCASSVGRRSGNTIYFGEGSWLTVV.

This sequence joins TRBV6-5 and TRBJ2-4; D possibly corresponds to TRBD1 (5 bases). Trimming left V 7 bases short and J 0 bases short, with 13 bases between. Germline V lookup: CDR1 MNHEY, CDR2 SVGAGI. The CDR3 contains 15 residues. DNA of the CDR3: TGTGCCAGCAATCTCAGGACACTAGCCAAAAACATTCAGTACTTC. Amino acid sequence: CASNLRTLAKNIQYF.

This sequence joins TRBV27 and TRBJ1-5, with no clear D. The V end was cut by 3 bases, the J end by 2 bases, with 8 bases between. Germline V CDR1 and CDR2: MNHEY, SMNVEV (reference sequence). The CDR3 sequence is 14 residues long. CDR3 sequence (DNA): TGTGCCAGCAGTTTGAACCCTGGCAATCAGCCCCAGCATTTT. Translated: CASSLNPGNQPQHF.

CDR3 region: CASSLSSRGKGFEAEAFF. The CDR3 DNA follows: TGTGCCAGCAGTTTATCCTCCCGGGGGAAAGGTTTTGAGGCTGAAGCTTTCTTT. This chain uses TRBV27 with TRBJ1-1; TRBD1 is a possible D gene (5 bases). Germline loops: CDR1 MNHEY, CDR2 SMNVEV (reference sequence). Trimming pared 0 bases from V and 6 bases from J, leaving 23 bases between. This CDR3 is built from 18 residues.

The chain recombines TRBV19 with TRBJ1-2; no reliable D call. The V and J ends lost 3 bases and 7 bases respectively, with 9 bases between them. Germline V gives CDR1 LNHDA, CDR2 SQIVND (reference sequence). This CDR3 region has 12 residues. The CDR3 loop reads CASSMRYGGYTF. The CDR3 bases are TGTGCCAGTAGTATGAGGTATGGTGGCTACACCTTC.

V gene TRBV29-1 combines with J gene TRBJ1-4; 7 bases line up with TRBD1. The CDR3 extends over 13 amino acids. In germline, CDR1 is SQVTM, CDR2 ANQGSEA. J lost 2 bases, V lost 6 bases, and 3 bases had no gene match. DNA of the CDR3: TGCAGCGTGGCAGGGGGGACTAATGAAAAACTGTTTTTT. Its translation is CSVAGGTNEKLFF.

The chain joins TRBV11-1 to TRBJ1-1; tentative D call: TRBD1 (5 bases). Germline V gives CDR1 SGHAT, CDR2 FQDESV (reference sequence). V lost 3 bases and J lost 4, with 12 bases in between. The CDR3 runs 14 residues. CDR3 in DNA: TGTGCCAGCAGCTTCACGTGGGGGGGCACTGAAGCTTTCTTT. Its protein is CASSFTWGGTEAFF.

This chain uses TRBV5-4 with TRBJ1-1; D not certain. There are 16 residues in the CDR3. Germline values: CDR1 SGHNT, CDR2 YYREEE (reference sequence). V lost 5 bases, J lost 1 base, and 18 bases lay in between. The chain's CDR3 is CASRVLTVYQNTEAFF. CDR3 DNA sequence: TGTGCCAGCAGGGTTTTGACGGTATACCAGAACACTGAAGCTTTCTTT.

The V gene is TRBV4-3, the J gene TRBJ2-7, with TRBD1 matching over 7 bases. This CDR3 is 17 amino acids long. Germline V lookup: CDR1 LGHNA, CDR2 YSLEER. Trimming at V came to 4 bases and at J to 5 bases, leaving 17 bases not matched to a gene. The CDR3 here is CASSLQRDLRGGHEQYF. CDR3 nucleotides: TGCGCCAGCAGCCTCCAACGGGACCTTAGAGGGGGCCACGAGCAGTACTTC.

The CDR3 DNA reads TGTGCCACCAGCAGAGCAGTTTCCTACGAGCAGTACTTC. Translated, it gives CATSRAVSYEQYF. The chain recombines TRBV15 with TRBJ2-7; D is ambiguous. CDR1 and CDR2 (germline): LNHNV, YYDKDF (reference sequence). This CDR3 spans 13 amino acids. V was trimmed by 1 base and J by 1 base, leaving 5 bases between them.

The CDR3 nucleotides are TGTGCCAGTACCCTTGGACAGGGAAGTCTCCATAACTATGGCTACACCTTC. Encoded protein: CASTLGQGSLHNYGYTF. The chain employs TRBV19 and TRBJ1-2; 8 bases line up with TRBD1. The CDR3 length is 17 residues. J gave up 1 base and V 7 bases, and 14 bases lay outside the gene matches. Germline V gene data show CDR1 as LNHDA and CDR2 as SQIVND (reference sequence).

This chain uses TRBV7-9 with TRBJ1-2, with TRBD1 matching over 10 bases. Germline lookup yields CDR1 SEHNR and CDR2 FQNEAQ (reference sequence). The CDR3 loop spans 15 amino acids. The junction had 4 bases not matched to a gene; V was cut back by 4 bases and J by 2 bases. CDR3 sequence reads: CASSWGTGANYGYTF. The DNA of the CDR3 is TGTGCCAGCAGCTGGGGGACAGGGGCCAACTATGGCTACACCTTC. The complete variable domain, with remaining parts taken from reference TRBV7-9 and TRBJ1-2, reads DTGVSQNPRHKITKRGQNVTFRCDPISEHNRLYWYRQTLGQGPEFLTYFQNEAQLEKSRLLSDRFSAERPKGSFSTLEIQRTEQGDSAMYLCASSWGTGANYGYTFGSGTRLTVV.

V usage is TRBV27 and J usage is TRBJ1-6; D uncertain. Germline V gene lookup returns CDR1 MNHEY and CDR2 SMNVEV (reference sequence). V lost 1 base and J lost 0, with 16 bases in between. There are 19 residues in the CDR3. The CDR3 nucleotides are TGTGCCAGCAGTTTATACCGAACGAAATCAAGCTCCTATAATTCACCCCTCCACTTT. Its protein is CASSLYRTKSSSYNSPLHF.

The rearrangement joins TRBV7-3 to TRBJ2-5; D is possibly TRBD2 (6 bases). The V end was cut by 1 base, the J end by 2 bases, with 17 bases between. This CDR3 is 17 amino acids long. The germline CDR1 and CDR2 sequences are SGHTA and FQGTGA. This chain's CDR3 is CASSLKGGTVAQETQYF. Here the CDR3 DNA reads TGTGCCAGCAGCTTAAAGGGCGGGACTGTCGCTCAAGAGACCCAGTACTTC.

J is TRBJ1-1 and V is TRBV21-1. TRBV21-1 is annotated as a pseudogene. The CDR3 contains 12 residues. CDR3 sequence reads: CASAALNTEAFF. In DNA form, the CDR3 reads TGTGCCAGTGCGGCGCTCAACACTGAAGCTTTCTTT.